A single sample gave rise to the 29 T cell receptor beta chains below, sequenced in a study of cytomegalovirus exposure and HLA in healthy donors. Both 60 Vbeta primers and 13 Jbeta primers went into the PCR. The protocol was immunoSEQ multiplex PCR, while the TCRdb copy is restricted to in-frame clones and leaves out a portion. The repertoire includes approximately 100,000 clones, more than 60% of them detected once, and 4.8% sits in the top ten. Sequencing was carried out using PBMCs. Receptors originate from a woman younger than 30 in good health and CMV-seropositive.

Regarding this clone: The junction departs from the called germline gene at one end, perhaps through a read error. This chain uses TRBV7-7 with TRBJ2-1; TRBD2 matches 8 bases. Germline CDR1 reads SSHAT; CDR2 reads FNYEAQ (reference sequence). The CDR3 extends over 16 amino acids. The CDR3 nucleotides are TGTGCTAGCAGCTTAGCGCTAGCTAGCGGGTACAATGAGCAGTTCTTC. Protein product: CASSLALASGYNEQFF.

Points on this clone: A far more abundant clone sits one base away, making this likely a read error. CDR3 loop: CASSQDGTENYEQYF. The CDR3 DNA reads as TGTGCCAGCAGCCAAGACGGGACAGAGAACTACGAGCAGTACTTC. The genes are TRBV5-8 and TRBJ2-7; 7 nucleotides align to TRBD1. The CDR3 has 15 residues. Losses at the gene ends were 4 bases for V and 3 bases for J; bases not matched to a gene: 10. From germline, CDR1 is SGHTS and CDR2 YDEGEE.

The V gene is TRBV9, the J gene TRBJ2-7; 8 nucleotides align to TRBD1. The CDR3 is made up of 14 amino acids. V lost 5 bases to trimming and J lost 3 bases; unmatched junction nucleotides: 7. From germline, CDR1 is SGDLS and CDR2 YYNGEE. The CDR3 coding sequence is TGTGCCAGCAGGTCCGGGACAGGCAGCTACGAGCAGTACTTC. Residues: CASRSGTGSYEQYF.

The chain has TRBV4-3 and TRBJ2-6; 9 bases agree with TRBD1. This CDR3 contains 16 residues. Germline V gives CDR1 LGHNA, CDR2 YSLEER. Unmatched junction bases numbered 1, after V lost 4 bases and J lost 0 bases. CDR3 loop: CASSPGQGSGANVLTF. CDR3 in DNA: TGCGCCAGCAGCCCGGGACAGGGCTCTGGGGCCAACGTCCTGACTTTC.

This clone was counted between two and nine times. This chain joins TRBV4-3 and TRBJ1-2; D not certain. CDR1 and CDR2 (germline): LGHNA, YSLEER. There are 16 residues in the CDR3. V lost 0 bases and J 2 bases, leaving 13 bases between the germline ends. The CDR3 sequence: CASSQDPYDWNYGYTF. CDR3 DNA: TGCGCCAGCAGCCAAGATCCCTATGACTGGAACTATGGCTACACCTTC.

The J gene is TRBJ2-7, the V gene TRBV5-4; 10 bases are shared with TRBD2. This CDR3 comprises 15 residues. The V segment lost 5 bases and the J segment 2 bases; nucleotides outside the gene matches: 7. CDR1 and CDR2 (germline): SGHNT, YYREEE (reference sequence). The chain's CDR3 is CASSSAGTSAYEQYF. CDR3 bases: TGTGCCAGCAGTAGCGCCGGGACTAGCGCCTACGAGCAGTACTTC.

This chain connects TRBV7-7 to TRBJ2-7, with D perhaps TRBD1 (5 bases). Germline V gene data show CDR1 as SSHAT and CDR2 as FNYEAQ (reference sequence). The CDR3 runs 14 residues. The ends were cut back, 5 bases at V and 5 bases at J, with 16 bases in the middle. The CDR3 sequence is CASSQQGVGDEQYF. Written as DNA, the CDR3 is TGTGCCAGCAGCCAGCAGGGTGTTGGCGACGAGCAGTACTTC.

The rearrangement links TRBV25-1 to TRBJ1-2, with D unclear. The V end lost 2 bases, the J end lost 8 bases, and 6 bases lay between the germline ends. The germline gives CDR1 MGHDK, CDR2 SYGVNS. The length of the CDR3 is 11 residues. The CDR3 reads CASSELRGYTF. The CDR3 DNA reads as TGTGCCAGCAGTGAACTCAGGGGCTACACCTTC.

This clone was observed once. The rearrangement uses TRBV7-6 and TRBJ2-2, with 7 bases lining up with TRBD1. Unmatched junction bases numbered 7, after V lost 9 bases and J lost 3 bases. Germline V CDR1 and CDR2: SGHVS, FNYEAQ. The CDR3 is 14 residues long. CDR3 protein: CASKTGWDTGELFF. In DNA form, the CDR3 reads TGTGCCAGTAAGACAGGGTGGGACACCGGGGAGCTGTTTTTT.

The V call is TRBV5-1, the J call TRBJ2-7; the D is unclear. The CDR3 covers 14 residues. The germline V gene encodes CDR1 SGHRS and CDR2 YFSETQ. The V end was cut by 3 bases, the J end by 2 bases, with 12 bases between. The CDR3 loop is CASSSTAITYEQYF. The CDR3 DNA sequence: TGCGCCAGCAGCTCCACTGCGATTACCTACGAGCAGTACTTC.

Here the CDR3 DNA reads TGTGCCAGCAGGAAAGGTCGGCAGGGCCCTGGTGATACGCAGTATTTT. This encodes CASRKGRQGPGDTQYF. This chain links TRBV11-2 with TRBJ2-3, with D tentatively TRBD1 (5 bases). The CDR3 extends over 16 amino acids. Trimming cost V 6 bases and J 6 bases, with 22 bases left between them. Germline loops: CDR1 SGHAT, CDR2 FQNNGV.

This clone came up a few times. V gene TRBV4-1 combines with J gene TRBJ1-4, with D tentatively TRBD1 (5 bases). V was cut by 2 bases and J by 3 bases, with 28 bases left in between. The germline V gene has CDR1 MGHRA and CDR2 YSYEKL. This CDR3 contains 21 residues. CDR3 DNA: TGCGCCAGCAGCCAATTTAGCTCTTCCGATCGATATGTGACAGCTAATGAAAAACTGTTTTTT. It specifies CASSQFSSSDRYVTANEKLFF.

The chain uses TRBV5-1 and TRBJ2-3, with 8 nucleotides matching TRBD2. Germline V gene lookup returns CDR1 SGHRS and CDR2 YFSETQ. The CDR3 consists of 15 residues. V gave up 0 bases and J gave up 4 bases; unmatched junction bases: 4. The chain's CDR3 is CASSLAGGEPDTQYF. The CDR3 nucleotides read TGCGCCAGCAGCTTGGCCGGGGGGGAGCCAGATACGCAGTATTTT. The full variable domain, completed using reference TRBV5-1 and TRBJ2-3, is KAGVTQTPRYLIKTRGQQVTLSCSPISGHRSVSWYQQTPGQGLQFLFEYFSETQRNKGNFPGRFSGRQFSNSRSEMNVSTLELGDSALYLCASSLAGGEPDTQYFGPGTRLTVL.

The chain has TRBV4-3 and TRBJ1-1; TRBD1 might be the D (6 bases). Between the trimmed V and J ends, which lost 0 bases and 4 bases, there was a span of 15 bases. The CDR3 length is 16 residues. CDR1 is LGHNA and CDR2 is YSLEER in the germline V gene. CDR3 amino acids: CASSQDIQGLGTEAFF. In nucleotides, the CDR3 is TGCGCCAGCAGCCAAGATATTCAGGGGCTCGGCACTGAAGCTTTCTTT.

This chain links TRBV7-2 with TRBJ1-5, with a weak D call TRBD1 (5 bases). The CDR3 covers 15 residues. Germline V gene sequence: CDR1 SGHTA, CDR2 FQGNSA. Deletions cut 5 bases from V and 3 bases from J, with 14 bases between. Written as DNA, the CDR3 is TGTGCCAGCAGCCAGGAGACAGCCTCCAATCAGCCCCAGCATTTT. Its protein product is CASSQETASNQPQHF.

This clone was seen a few times. V is TRBV7-9 and J is TRBJ1-3; the match to TRBD1 covers 7 bases. V was pared by 0 bases and J by 0 bases, with 8 bases of the junction left unmatched. The CDR3 is 18 residues long. Germline V lookup: CDR1 SEHNR, CDR2 FQNEAQ (reference sequence). The CDR3 sequence: CASSLAQGERFSGNTIYF. The DNA of the CDR3 is TGTGCCAGCAGCTTAGCGCAGGGGGAACGGTTCTCTGGAAACACCATATATTTT.

The chain couples TRBV28 to TRBJ1-1; no clear D gene. The germline V gene has CDR1 MDHEN and CDR2 SYDVKM. Trimming left V 2 bases short and J 10 bases short, with 17 bases between. The CDR3 runs to 14 residues. The CDR3 sequence: CASSLGGRGGRAFF. CDR3 coding DNA: TGTGCCAGCAGTTTAGGTGGCAGAGGAGGGCGAGCTTTCTTT. Drawing the rest from reference TRBV28 and TRBJ1-1, the complete variable domain is DVKVTQSSRYLVKRTGEKVFLECVQDMDHENMFWYRQDPGLGLRLIYFSYDVKMKEKGDIPEGYSVSREKKERFSLILESASTNQTSMYLCASSLGGRGGRAFFGQGTRLTVV.

The chain has TRBV5-1 and TRBJ1-1; 8 nucleotides line up with TRBD1. CDR3 length: 17 residues. The germline gives CDR1 SGHRS, CDR2 YFSETQ. V lost 0 bases to trimming and J lost 6 bases; unmatched junction nucleotides: 13. CDR3 bases: TGCGCCAGCAGCTTGGCCGGGACAGGAGGGGTAAAGGCTGAAGCTTTCTTT. Its translation: CASSLAGTGGVKAEAFF.

The chain combines TRBV19 with TRBJ2-1, with 15 nucleotides matching TRBD2. J was trimmed by 4 bases and V by 4 bases; bases with no gene match: 5. Germline CDR1 and CDR2: LNHDA and SQIVND (reference sequence). This CDR3 region has 17 residues. CDR3 region: CASSTGLAGGDYNEQFF. The CDR3 nucleotides read TGTGCCAGTAGTACAGGACTAGCGGGAGGGGATTACAATGAGCAGTTCTTC.

The chain uses TRBV27 and TRBJ2-3, with 8 bases identical to TRBD2. J was trimmed by 6 bases and V by 2 bases; bases with no gene match: 13. Germline CDR1 is MNHEY and CDR2 is SMNVEV (reference sequence). CDR3 length: 17 residues. CDR3 region: CASSLTYWAGGSDTQYF. The CDR3, as DNA: TGTGCCAGCAGTTTAACCTACTGGGCGGGAGGTTCCGATACGCAGTATTTT.

The chain carries TRBV7-6 and TRBJ2-7; D is perhaps TRBD1 (5 bases). Germline CDR1 reads SGHVS; CDR2 reads FNYEAQ. The CDR3 runs 13 residues. The V and J ends lost 4 bases and 3 bases respectively, with 10 bases between them. The CDR3 bases are TGTGCCAGCAGCTCGAGGACAATCTACGAGCAGTACTTC. Amino acids: CASSSRTIYEQYF. Drawing the rest from reference TRBV7-6 and TRBJ2-7, the complete variable domain is GAGVSQSPRYKVTKRGQDVALRCDPISGHVSLYWYRQALGQGPEFLTYFNYEAQQDKSGLPNDRFSAERPEGSISTLTIQRTEQRDSAMYRCASSSRTIYEQYFGPGTRLTVT.

The V and J genes are TRBV29-1 and TRBJ2-5, with 12 bases lining up with TRBD2. The germline V gene encodes CDR1 SQVTM and CDR2 ANQGSEA. The CDR3 has 14 amino acids. With 5 bases clipped from V and 4 bases from J, the junction kept 5 bases outside the gene matches. The CDR3 is CSVLGLAGPETQYF. The CDR3 bases are TGCAGCGTTCTAGGACTAGCGGGACCAGAGACCCAGTACTTC.

This clone was detected a few times. The J gene is TRBJ2-7, the V gene TRBV27, with TRBD2 matching 7 bases. Germline CDR1 and CDR2: MNHEY and SMNVEV (reference sequence). CDR3 length: 14 residues. The V segment lost 2 bases and the J segment 5 bases; nucleotides outside the gene matches: 6. Here the CDR3 DNA reads TGTGCCAGCAGTTTAGCTCTAGCGGTAGACGAGCAGTACTTC. It translates to CASSLALAVDEQYF.

The V call is TRBV10-3, the J call TRBJ1-1, with 8 bases matching TRBD1. The CDR3 has 14 amino acids. The V gene's germline CDR1 is ENHRY and CDR2 SYGVKD. CDR3 bases: TGTGCGACCAGGGGGCGAGCTATGAACACTGAAGCTTTCTTT. This encodes CATRGRAMNTEAFF.

The chain uses TRBV1 and TRBJ2-1; TRBD2 was called by the table and not checked on the DNA. TRBV1 is a pseudogene. The CDR3 sequence is 16 residues long. The CDR3 DNA reads TGCACCAGCGGGGGGGGTAGCGCGGACTCCTACAATGAGCAGTTCTTC. Residues: CTSGGGSADSYNEQFF.

The rearrangement uses TRBV9 and TRBJ2-7; TRBD1 aligns across 9 bases. The CDR3 is 17 residues long. Germline V CDR1 and CDR2: SGDLS, YYNGEE. J was trimmed by 3 bases and V by 4 bases; bases with no gene match: 14. The CDR3 reads CASSYPPPRDRVYEQYF. In nucleotides, the CDR3 is TGTGCCAGCAGCTATCCCCCTCCCCGGGACAGGGTCTACGAGCAGTACTTC.

The J gene is TRBJ2-1, the V gene TRBV19; 9 positions match TRBD2. Losses at the gene ends were 3 bases for V and 6 bases for J; bases not matched to a gene: 9. Germline lookup yields CDR1 LNHDA and CDR2 SQIVND (reference sequence). The CDR3 covers 16 residues. The CDR3 loop is CASSIDSGSPANEQFF. The DNA of the CDR3 is TGTGCCAGTAGTATCGATAGCGGGAGTCCGGCCAATGAGCAGTTCTTC.

The chain joins TRBV7-9 to TRBJ2-5, with 7 bases that match TRBD2. Germline CDR1 is SEHNR and CDR2 is FQNEAQ (reference sequence). Germline trimming cut 4 bases from V and 2 bases from J; bases unmatched to any gene: 4. The CDR3 spans 14 residues. The CDR3 bases are TGTGCCAGCAGCTCGACTAGCCTACAAGAGACCCAGTACTTC. Encoded protein: CASSSTSLQETQYF.

There are a few counts of this clone. The V and J genes are TRBV5-4 and TRBJ1-2; TRBD1 might be the D (6 bases). Trimming removed 5 bases at V and 3 bases at J, with 14 bases between. The CDR3 loop spans 14 amino acids. Germline V gene lookup returns CDR1 SGHNT and CDR2 YYREEE (reference sequence). CDR3 region: CASRLQGKDYGYTF. The CDR3 DNA reads TGTGCCAGCAGACTACAGGGTAAGGACTATGGCTACACCTTC.